This T cell receptor beta chain was identified during a study of cytotoxic CD8 clonotypes in ibrutinib-treated CLL. At the level of the study: A median about twelve months of treatment, range 6 to 36, preceded the collection of response samples. Mean values per sample were 250,000 to 300,000 productive templates and tens of thousands of productive rearrangements.

Regarding the study as a whole: Public clonotypes, an uncommon group, contracted or remained stable on treatment.

Germline assignment: CDR1 SGHTA and CDR2 FQGTGA. Trimming took off 5 bases at V and 11 bases at J, with 17 bases between the two ends. The CDR3 has 13 residues. Note on this clone: Antigen specificity is unknown.

Measured with immunoSEQ multiplex PCR; TCRdb has only the in-frame clones, and not every one. The table records some 200,000 clones, roughly 65% of them present only once. The sample in question was PBMCs, obtained after 12 months of ibrutinib treatment. The receptor comes from a human donor with chronic lymphocytic leukemia. The J gene is TRBJ2-3, the V gene TRBV7-3; possible D gene TRBD2, 7 bases. In DNA form, the CDR3 reads TGTGCCAGCAGCCCCGAGGGGGGGAGGAAGCAGTATTTT. This gives the protein CASSPEGGRKQYF.